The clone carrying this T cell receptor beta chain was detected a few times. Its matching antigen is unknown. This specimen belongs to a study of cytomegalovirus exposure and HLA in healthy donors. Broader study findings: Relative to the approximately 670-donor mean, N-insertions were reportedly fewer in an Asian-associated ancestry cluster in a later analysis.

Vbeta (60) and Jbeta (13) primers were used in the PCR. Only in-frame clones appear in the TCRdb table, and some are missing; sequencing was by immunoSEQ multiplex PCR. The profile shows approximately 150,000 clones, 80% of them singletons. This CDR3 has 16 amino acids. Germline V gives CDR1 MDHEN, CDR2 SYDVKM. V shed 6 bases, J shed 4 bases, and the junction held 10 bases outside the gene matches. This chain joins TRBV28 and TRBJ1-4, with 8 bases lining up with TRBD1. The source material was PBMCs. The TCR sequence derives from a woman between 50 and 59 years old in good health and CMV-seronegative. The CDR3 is CASRRTGWLDNEKLFF. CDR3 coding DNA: TGTGCCAGCAGACGGACAGGGTGGCTTGATAATGAAAAACTGTTTTTT.